The 28 T cell receptor beta chains below all came from one sample that was sequenced in a study of cytomegalovirus exposure and HLA in healthy donors. Libraries were prepared by immunoSEQ multiplex PCR; TCRdb keeps only in-frame clonotypes and omits some of them. The sample shows about 120,000 clones, around nine tenths of them seen only once. Sequenced sample: PBMCs. The receptors stem from a woman aged 18 to 35 in good health and CMV-seronegative.

The chain is built from TRBV7-6 and TRBJ2-5, with D hard to call. Trimming cost V 3 bases and J 5 bases, with 7 bases left between them. The germline CDR1 and CDR2 sequences are SGHVS and FNYEAQ. The length of the CDR3 is 12 residues. The chain's CDR3 is CASSFNRETQYF. As DNA, the CDR3 is TGTGCCAGCAGCTTTAACCGGGAGACCCAGTACTTC.

The chain has TRBV5-6 and TRBJ2-7, with 13 positions matching TRBD2. J lost 2 bases, V lost 4 bases, and 9 bases had no gene match. The germline V gene has CDR1 SGHDT and CDR2 YYEEEE. The CDR3 sequence is 17 residues long. The CDR3 loop reads CASSRGLAGATAYEQYF. CDR3 coding DNA: TGTGCCAGCAGCCGCGGACTAGCGGGGGCAACCGCCTACGAGCAGTACTTC.

CDR3 sequence (DNA): TGTGCCAGCAGCTTAGGGGAGGCTGGCTCACCCCTCCACTTT. Translating gives CASSLGEAGSPLHF. The chain has TRBV9 and TRBJ1-6; D possibly corresponds to TRBD1 (5 bases). The CDR3 loop spans 14 amino acids. CDR1 is SGDLS and CDR2 is YYNGEE in the germline V gene. The V gene lost 4 bases and the J gene lost 10 bases, with 15 bases spanning the gap.

The chain carries TRBV4-3 and TRBJ2-1; the match to TRBD2 covers 7 bases. V was pared by 3 bases and J by 3 bases, with 17 bases of the junction left unmatched. CDR1 is LGHNA, CDR2 YSLEER, per germline. The CDR3 is made up of 19 amino acids. CDR3 region: CASSHPSTKALAFYNEQFF. CDR3 DNA: TGCGCCAGCAGCCACCCCTCGACCAAGGCACTAGCGTTCTACAATGAGCAGTTCTTC.

The gene calls are TRBV5-8 and TRBJ2-3; D not certain. The V end was cut by 2 bases, the J end by 9 bases, with 10 bases between. This CDR3 spans 12 amino acids. Germline V CDR1 and CDR2: SGHTS, YDEGEE. Written as DNA, the CDR3 is TGTGCCAGCAGCTTCACCGCGGAGACGCAGTATTTT. As protein: CASSFTAETQYF.

The gene calls are TRBV10-3 and TRBJ2-1; 9 bases map to TRBD1. The CDR3 has 17 residues. J was trimmed by 2 bases and V by 0 bases; bases with no gene match: 5. Germline V gene data show CDR1 as ENHRY and CDR2 as SYGVKD. The CDR3 sequence is CAISESGGQGTYNEQFF. CDR3 sequence (DNA): TGTGCCATCAGTGAGTCGGGGGGACAGGGCACCTACAATGAGCAGTTCTTC.

The J gene is TRBJ1-4, the V gene TRBV5-4, with 10 nucleotides matching TRBD1. V gave up 4 bases and J gave up 11 bases; unmatched junction bases: 5. The germline gives CDR1 SGHNT, CDR2 YYREEE (reference sequence). The length of the CDR3 is 13 residues. The CDR3 is CASSPTGGGKLFF. The CDR3 DNA reads TGTGCCAGCAGCCCGACAGGGGGCGGCAAACTGTTTTTT.

This rearrangement joins TRBV11-2 to TRBJ1-6; 7 positions agree with TRBD1. Losses at the gene ends were 5 bases for V and 5 bases for J; bases not matched to a gene: 12. Germline lookup yields CDR1 SGHAT and CDR2 FQNNGV. CDR3 length: 17 amino acids. The CDR3 loop reads CASSHLRTGVNNSPLHF. The CDR3 DNA is TGTGCCAGCAGCCATCTAAGGACAGGCGTGAATAATTCACCCCTCCACTTT.

The V and J genes are TRBV6-4 and TRBJ1-2; 7 nucleotides match TRBD1. This CDR3 region has 15 residues. V lost 5 bases to trimming and J lost 4 bases; unmatched junction nucleotides: 10. Germline assignment: CDR1 MRHNA and CDR2 SNTAGT. The CDR3 DNA reads as TGTGCCAGCAGTAGCCAGGGGGGATCGAGCTATGGCTACACCTTC. The encoded protein is CASSSQGGSSYGYTF.

This clone has only a few counts. V usage is TRBV27 and J usage is TRBJ1-6, with D possibly being TRBD1 (6 bases). Trimming pared 5 bases from V and 11 bases from J, leaving 13 bases between. This CDR3 region has 13 residues. Germline V gene data show CDR1 as MNHEY and CDR2 as SMNVEV (reference sequence). Here the CDR3 DNA reads TGTGCCAGCAGTCCAAACAGGGATCCACCCCTCCACTTT. This sequence encodes CASSPNRDPPLHF.

The V call is TRBV6-6, the J call TRBJ2-3; 9 nucleotides agree with TRBD2. The V gene end was trimmed by 5 bases and the J gene end by 0 bases; junction bases not matched to a gene: 6. The CDR3 runs to 16 residues. Germline V gene lookup returns CDR1 MNHNY and CDR2 SVGAGI (reference sequence). The CDR3 here is CASSPGAGGSTDTQYF. The CDR3 bases are TGTGCCAGCAGTCCCGGAGCGGGGGGAAGCACAGATACGCAGTATTTT.

The chain is built from TRBV10-3 and TRBJ1-2; D might be TRBD1 (6 bases). The CDR3 consists of 14 residues. Trimming cost V 6 bases and J 6 bases, with 17 bases left between them. Germline V gene sequence: CDR1 ENHRY, CDR2 SYGVKD. The CDR3 nucleotides read TGTGCCATCAGCTATAACGACAGGAGCAATGGCTACACCTTC. Encoded protein: CAISYNDRSNGYTF.

The chain combines TRBV6-5 with TRBJ1-5; no firm D call. Per the germline V gene, CDR1 is MNHEY and CDR2 is SVGAGI. Trimming left V 0 bases short and J 5 bases short, with 11 bases between. The CDR3 is 15 residues long. CDR3 sequence: CASSYSRGGYQPQHF. DNA of the CDR3: TGTGCCAGCAGTTACTCACGGGGTGGGTATCAGCCCCAGCATTTT.

The chain is built from TRBV6-1 and TRBJ1-1, with 8 bases fitting TRBD1. The germline gives CDR1 MNHNS, CDR2 SASEGT. CDR3 length equals 14 residues. V shed 10 bases, J shed 4 bases, and the junction held 11 bases outside the gene matches. CDR3 region: CAIRKTGAITEAFF. The DNA for the CDR3 is TGTGCCATCCGCAAGACAGGGGCGATCACTGAAGCTTTCTTT.

This clone turned up a few times. The chain couples TRBV7-9 to TRBJ2-4, with 7 bases aligning to TRBD2. Unmatched junction bases numbered 2, after V lost 3 bases and J lost 0 bases. Looked up from germline, CDR1 is SEHNR and CDR2 is FQNEAQ (reference sequence). The CDR3 totals 15 residues. In nucleotides, the CDR3 is TGTGCCAGCAGCTTTGGGGAGGGAGCCAAAAACATTCAGTACTTC. Its translation: CASSFGEGAKNIQYF.

The chain recombines TRBV27 with TRBJ2-5; 7 positions agree with TRBD2. The CDR3 spans 15 residues. The trim removed 6 bases at V and 3 bases at J, leaving 10 bases unmatched. Germline V lookup: CDR1 MNHEY, CDR2 SMNVEV (reference sequence). The CDR3: CASRRKPGGKETQYF. As DNA, the CDR3 is TGTGCCAGCAGGCGGAAACCGGGAGGCAAAGAGACCCAGTACTTC.

The rearrangement joins TRBV5-1 to TRBJ2-7; D gene uncertain. Germline CDR1 SGHRS, CDR2 YFSETQ. The length of the CDR3 is 14 residues. Trimming took 4 bases from V and 2 from J, leaving 13 bases between them. The CDR3 DNA sequence: TGCGCCAGCAGCACCGGGTTACCTCCCTACGAGCAGTACTTC. Its protein product is CASSTGLPPYEQYF.

This chain's CDR3 is CASSPHFGLAGGPETQYF. In nucleotides, the CDR3 is TGCGCCAGCAGCCCCCACTTTGGTCTAGCGGGGGGGCCGGAGACCCAGTACTTC. This chain uses TRBV5-1 with TRBJ2-5, with 12 bases lining up with TRBD2. V trimming: 4 bases; J trimming: 5 bases; junction bases outside the gene matches: 15. This CDR3 has 18 amino acids. Germline V CDR1 and CDR2: SGHRS, YFSETQ.

The rearrangement uses TRBV4-1 and TRBJ2-1; 8 nucleotides align to TRBD2. Germline V CDR1 and CDR2: MGHRA, YSYEKL. Losses at the gene ends were 6 bases for V and 0 bases for J; bases not matched to a gene: 4. This CDR3 is 15 amino acids long. The CDR3 bases are TGCGCCAGCAGAGTAGCGGGGAGCTCCTACAATGAGCAGTTCTTC. It specifies CASRVAGSSYNEQFF.

The J gene is TRBJ1-2, the V gene TRBV7-9; 7 bases line up with TRBD1. CDR3 length: 15 residues. V lost 2 bases and J lost 2; bases outside the gene matches: 5. Germline V lookup: CDR1 SEHNR, CDR2 FQNEAQ (reference sequence). This chain's CDR3 is CASSLPGQLNYGYTF. CDR3 sequence (DNA): TGTGCCAGCAGCTTACCGGGACAGTTGAACTATGGCTACACCTTC.

The chain is built from TRBV4-1 and TRBJ1-4; TRBD1 is a possible D gene (5 bases). CDR3 length: 14 amino acids. Germline CDR1 is MGHRA and CDR2 is YSYEKL. The V end was cut by 4 bases, the J end by 5 bases, with 11 bases between. In DNA form, the CDR3 reads TGCGCCAGCAGCCCCCAGGGACTAAATGAAAAACTGTTTTTT. This sequence encodes CASSPQGLNEKLFF.

The chain joins TRBV19 to TRBJ2-1, with D perhaps TRBD1 (6 bases). V lost 3 bases and J lost 3, with 6 bases in between. This CDR3 region has 13 residues. Germline V gene lookup returns CDR1 LNHDA and CDR2 SQIVND (reference sequence). The CDR3 loop reads CASSMTGYNEQFF. CDR3 sequence (DNA): TGTGCCAGTAGTATGACAGGCTACAATGAGCAGTTCTTC.

The V and J genes are TRBV4-1 and TRBJ2-7; D perhaps matches TRBD1 (6 bases). The germline V gene encodes CDR1 MGHRA and CDR2 YSYEKL. The CDR3 spans 16 residues. Between the trimmed V and J ends, which lost 0 bases and 4 bases, there was a span of 16 bases. As DNA, the CDR3 is TGCGCCAGCAGCCAAGATGAGGGGTTACAGGGATACGAGCAGTACTTC. Translation gives CASSQDEGLQGYEQYF.

The gene calls are TRBV6-5 and TRBJ2-7; no reliable D call. This CDR3 has 15 residues. CDR1 MNHEY and CDR2 SVGAGI come from the germline V gene. V dropped 4 bases and J dropped 4 bases, with 17 bases sitting between them. This CDR3 is CASSSRFASLYEQYF. The CDR3 region has the DNA TGTGCCAGCAGTTCCCGTTTCGCGAGCCTATACGAGCAGTACTTC.

The chain joins TRBV28 to TRBJ2-3; TRBD1 matches at 8 bases. J was trimmed by 7 bases and V by 4 bases; bases with no gene match: 7. The germline V gene encodes CDR1 MDHEN and CDR2 SYDVKM. The CDR3 contains 14 residues. The CDR3 sequence: CASSSDRVFYTQYF. CDR3 sequence (DNA): TGTGCCAGCAGTTCGGACAGGGTGTTCTATACGCAGTATTTT. The whole variable domain, remainder taken from reference TRBV28 and TRBJ2-3, is DVKVTQSSRYLVKRTGEKVFLECVQDMDHENMFWYRQDPGLGLRLIYFSYDVKMKEKGDIPEGYSVSREKKERFSLILESASTNQTSMYLCASSSDRVFYTQYFGPGTRLTVL.

This clone was picked up a small number of times. This chain links TRBV4-2 with TRBJ2-7; TRBD1 matches 9 bases. The germline V gene encodes CDR1 LGHNA and CDR2 YNFKEQ. The CDR3 totals 15 residues. V gave up 1 base and J gave up 2 bases; unmatched junction bases: 3. For the CDR3, the DNA is TGTGCCAGCAGCCAAGGGAGGGACAGGGCCTACGAGCAGTACTTC. As protein: CASSQGRDRAYEQYF.

The chain recombines TRBV29-1 with TRBJ1-6, with 7 bases identical to TRBD1. V lost 7 bases and J lost 5; bases outside the gene matches: 5. CDR3 length: 13 residues. CDR1 is SQVTM and CDR2 is ANQGSEA in the germline V gene. CDR3 sequence: CSARQGDNSPLHF. The CDR3 DNA follows: TGCAGCGCCCGGCAGGGGGATAATTCACCCCTCCACTTT.

This clone was detected only once. J is TRBJ2-7 and V is TRBV5-1, with 8 bases matching TRBD2. V was pared by 4 bases and J by 2 bases, with 11 bases of the junction left unmatched. The length of the CDR3 is 16 residues. Germline loops: CDR1 SGHRS, CDR2 YFSETQ. The CDR3 nucleotides read TGCGCCAGCAGCCCCCGTGGAAGCGGGGGCACCTACGAGCAGTACTTC. It specifies CASSPRGSGGTYEQYF.